The text below deals with one T cell receptor beta chain. This receptor's antigen is unknown. No much larger clone is present one base from it, and per-base qualities are unavailable. These data originate in a study of T cells after yellow fever vaccination (dated by TCRdb to the late 2010s). Looking at the study overall: Libraries from fractions with low cell numbers were prepared with the SMART-Seq v4 Ultra Low Input RNA kit. To track T-cell clones before and after primary and booster YFV17D yellow fever vaccination, bulk TCR alpha and beta repertoires were sequenced longitudinally. The cohort comprised two healthy male donors, one aged 18 to 30 and one aged 30 to 39 years. Blood was drawn at multiple timepoints before and after primary and secondary immunization, with bulk PBMC replicates and cell subsets isolated.

Taken with the paper, the label for treatment or condition translates to: live attenuated yellow fever vaccine strain. PBMCs were isolated from peripheral blood using a standard Ficoll-Paque protocol. Dynabeads CD4 and CD8 positive selection kits were used to isolate the CD4 and CD8 T-cell fractions. TriZol was used to extract RNA from bulk PBMCs, from CD4 and CD8 fractions, and from dextramer-positive and dextramer-negative fractions. The germline V gene (reference sequence) specifies SEHNR as CDR1 and FQNEAQ as CDR2. Taken from cysteine to phenylalanine, the CDR3 has 15 residues. Only the CDR3 DNA stays, 45 bases, in frame from base 1. V is cut back by 5 bases and J by 3 bases, with 9 bases in the junction unmatched. Results the study describes overall, beyond this receptor: A small share of clonotypes occurred in both CD4 and CD8 compartments, likely arising from convergent recombination. Most clones expanded after primary vaccination were re-detected after the booster (approximately 96% of CD4 and approximately 88% of CD8), suggesting broad memory maintenance. Because only two donors were included in the study, the extent to which the findings can be generalized is limited. Computational filtering was needed because FACS-sorted repertoires could contain abundant contaminating clonotypes from the bulk population. The secondary T-cell response was weaker than the primary response but faster, peaking on day 5 instead of day 15.

Instrument used: Illumina NovaSeq 6000. TCR cDNA was synthesized by 5'RACE template switching, which introduced a universal primer site and unique molecular identifiers. Priming of cDNA synthesis was performed from both the TCR alpha and TCR beta constant segments. Two PCR steps were used to amplify libraries, with sample barcodes and sequencing adapters being added in the second step. Libraries were sequenced on Illumina HiSeq 2500 (2x100 bp) or NovaSeq (2x150 bp). The paper's data handling went like this. MIGEC handled demultiplexing of reads and collapsing into UMI consensus sequences, while MiXCR performed V(D)J alignment. Vaccine-responding clonotypes were identified with edgeR using replicate PBMC samples, with FDR below 0.01 and a log2 fold change above 5 up to day 15 being required. Bulk clonotypes were assigned CD4 or CD8 identity according to which sequenced CD4 or CD8 repertoire held them at higher abundance. TCRdb took the public reads, trimmed them with fastp at Q25, ran MiXCR for clone calling and kept in-frame beta chains. Each entry is one CDR3 protein sequence, shown with its most common DNA and genes. The V and J calls shown here were made by TCRdb, not taken from the authors' results. The sample data list about 320,000 distinct CDR3 sequences, and around 13% of these were observed just once. The ten largest account for more than 3% of the sample.

The sample consisted of CD4+ T cells sorted from PBMCs, taken 15 days after the yellow fever booster vaccination. This sequence was found in a man between 18 and 35 years old who received the YFV17D yellow fever vaccine. The chain is made from TRBV7-9 and TRBJ1-1; the junction holds 7 bases that match TRBD1. This receptor has the CDR3 CASSPWTGSDTEAFF. The nucleotide sequence reads as follows: TGTGCCAGCAGCCCCTGGACAGGTTCGGACACTGAAGCTTTCTTT.